The TCR beta chain described here comes from a study of shared T cell receptors in the human thymus. The data were produced by immunoSEQ multiplex PCR, yet TCRdb's version contains in-frame clones alone and is incomplete. The sample lists about 660,000 clones; more than 75% were seen once. Germline V gene sequence: CDR1 SGHTS, CDR2 YDEGEE. The CDR3 extends over 17 amino acids. With 0 bases clipped from V and 3 bases from J, the junction kept 12 bases outside the gene matches. This sample was also put to use in a study of human thymus T cells. This second study says: Samples came from healthy Finnish infants during open corrective cardiac surgery. Thymus pieces cut out during corrective heart surgery were the tissue that was used. Thymic and blood repertoires showed apparently biased V and J gene usage.

The source of this sequence is a boy less than two years old with a congenital heart defect. The chain employs TRBV5-8 and TRBJ2-7; 7 bases map to TRBD1. Sequenced material: thymocytes. The CDR3 DNA sequence: TGTGCCAGCAGCTTGGTCCCCCCAGGGGGAAGAGGCTACGAGCAGTACTTC. Amino acid sequence: CASSLVPPGGRGYEQYF.